This T cell receptor (beta chain) appears in the sequencing data of a study of T cells in localized non-small cell lung cancer. Regarding the study as a whole: Measurement of T cell clonality placed uninvolved adjacent lung highest, above the level in tumor. Sequence data derive from only one tumor region, so heterogeneity remains possible. In adjacent lung, a median roughly 56 of the top 100 tumor clones were found. Elevated circulating T cell density in blood was associated with longer overall survival.

The CDR3 runs 15 residues. The J segment lost 5 bases and the V segment lost 2 bases, leaving 7 bases of the junction unmatched. The germline gives CDR1 SGDLS, CDR2 YYNGEE. Some clones are missing from TCRdb's copy, which holds only in-frame ones; the method was immunoSEQ multiplex PCR. The sample carries over 30,000 clones, about nine tenths recorded once. Concerning this clone itself: Its antigen is currently unknown.

The TCR comes from a male donor aged 60 or older with stage II lung adenocarcinoma. The chain carries TRBV9 and TRBJ2-5; the match to TRBD1 covers 9 bases. This material consisted of peripheral blood mononuclear cells, taken before any cancer treatment. The CDR3 region is CASSVLTGGRETQYF. CDR3 coding DNA: TGTGCCAGCAGCGTCCTGACAGGGGGTAGGGAGACCCAGTACTTC. Together with reference TRBV9 and TRBJ2-5, the CDR3 gives the full variable domain: DSGVTQTPKHLITATGQRVTLRCSPRSGDLSVYWYQQSLDQGLQFLIQYYNGEERAKGNILERFSAQQFPDLHSELNLSSLELGDSALYFCASSVLTGGRETQYFGPGTRLLVL.